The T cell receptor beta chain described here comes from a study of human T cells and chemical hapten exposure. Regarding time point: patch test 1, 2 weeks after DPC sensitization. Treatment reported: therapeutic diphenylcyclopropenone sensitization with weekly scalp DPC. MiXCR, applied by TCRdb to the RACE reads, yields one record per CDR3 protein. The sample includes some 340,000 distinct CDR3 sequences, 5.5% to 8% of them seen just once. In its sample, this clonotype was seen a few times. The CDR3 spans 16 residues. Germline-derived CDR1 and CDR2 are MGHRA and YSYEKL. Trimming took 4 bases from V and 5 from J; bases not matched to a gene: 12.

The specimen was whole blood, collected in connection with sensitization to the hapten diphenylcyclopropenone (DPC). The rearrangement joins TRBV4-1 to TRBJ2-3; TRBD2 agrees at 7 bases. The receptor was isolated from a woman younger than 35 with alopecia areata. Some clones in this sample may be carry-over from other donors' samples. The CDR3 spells CASSRVRGGGKDTQYF. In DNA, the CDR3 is TGCGCCAGCAGCCGAGTGCGGGGCGGGGGAAAAGATACGCAGTATTTT.